The next 13 T cell receptor beta chains were all read from a single sample in a study of T cell responses to AZD1222 COVID-19 vaccine. Only in-frame clones appear in the TCRdb table, and some are missing; sequencing was by immunoSEQ multiplex PCR. The sample consists of roughly 140,000 clones, 80% to 90% of them appearing once. The material sequenced was peripheral blood, taken on day 0 of AZD1222 vaccination. The receptors originated from an adult in good health.

The chain carries TRBV7-2 and TRBJ2-4, with D possibly being TRBD2 (5 bases). Germline V gene data show CDR1 as SGHTA and CDR2 as FQGNSA. This CDR3 comprises 16 residues. V was pared by 1 base and J by 0 bases, with 10 bases between. CDR3 DNA: TGTGCCAGCAGCTTAGTAGGTGCGGGAGCCAAAAACATTCAGTACTTC. Its translation is CASSLVGAGAKNIQYF. The full variable domain, with the rest looked up from reference TRBV7-2 and TRBJ2-4, is GAGVSQSPSNKVTEKGKDVELRCDPISGHTALYWYRQSLGQGLEFLIYFQGNSAPDKSGLPSDRFSAERTGGSVSTLTIQRTQQEDSAVYLCASSLVGAGAKNIQYFGAGTRLSVL.

The chain couples TRBV27 to TRBJ1-5, with D perhaps matching TRBD1 (5 bases). Trimming removed 0 bases at V and 3 bases at J, with 9 bases between. Germline CDR1 and CDR2: MNHEY and SMNVEV (reference sequence). There are 15 residues in the CDR3. This chain's CDR3 is CASSLSPGDNQPQHF. CDR3 in DNA: TGTGCCAGCAGTTTATCACCGGGGGACAATCAGCCCCAGCATTTT.

The chain recombines TRBV19 with TRBJ1-1; tentative D call: TRBD1 (5 bases). Trimming stripped 6 bases from V and 8 bases from J, with 13 bases between. The CDR3 has 12 residues. CDR1 is LNHDA, CDR2 SQIVND, per germline (reference sequence). CDR3 coding DNA: TGTGCCAGTAGCCGTGGGACGAACGAAGCTTTCTTT. Translated: CASSRGTNEAFF.

The rearrangement links TRBV30 to TRBJ1-2; D remains unclear. V shed 2 bases and J shed 1 base, with 17 bases lying between them. The germline V gene encodes CDR1 GTSNPN and CDR2 SVGIG (reference sequence). The CDR3 sequence is 16 residues long. CDR3 DNA sequence: TGTGCCTGGAGTCCCCAGGCACGGAAAATTAACTATGGCTACACCTTC. Protein: CAWSPQARKINYGYTF.

This clone was counted a few times. This chain links TRBV7-6 with TRBJ2-1; 7 nucleotides agree with TRBD1. The CDR3 runs 15 residues. With V trimmed by 5 bases and J by 7 bases, 11 bases remained unmatched. Germline lookup yields CDR1 SGHVS and CDR2 FNYEAQ. This CDR3 reads CASSPMGQSSNEQFF. The CDR3 bases are TGTGCCAGCAGCCCTATGGGACAGTCCTCAAATGAGCAGTTCTTC.

The CDR3 spells CASLPRDRLSYEQYF. As DNA, the CDR3 is TGTGCCAGCCTCCCGCGGGACCGTCTCTCCTACGAGCAGTACTTC. The genes are TRBV28 and TRBJ2-7; weak D call: TRBD2 (6 bases). Germline V lookup: CDR1 MDHEN, CDR2 SYDVKM. Deletions cut 8 bases from V and 0 bases from J, with 17 bases between. The CDR3 is 15 residues long.

V usage is TRBV19 and J usage is TRBJ1-1; a weak D match, TRBD1 (5 bases). Trimming pared 3 bases from V and 8 bases from J, leaving 22 bases between. CDR1 and CDR2 from the germline V gene are LNHDA and SQIVND (reference sequence). The CDR3 loop spans 16 amino acids. CDR3 in amino acids: CASSMRAGSLLGEAFF. CDR3 sequence (DNA): TGTGCCAGTAGTATGCGGGCAGGGTCGCTACTGGGAGAAGCTTTCTTT.

The chain is built from TRBV5-6 and TRBJ2-7; D ambiguous. The germline V gene has CDR1 SGHDT and CDR2 YYEEEE. The CDR3 is made up of 13 amino acids. Trimming took off 1 base at V and 0 bases at J, with 5 bases between the two ends. Written as DNA, the CDR3 is TGTGCCAGCAGCTTGCGGAGCTCCTACGAGCAGTACTTC. Translation: CASSLRSSYEQYF.

The chain joins TRBV3-1 (or the pseudogene TRBV3-2) to TRBJ1-1, with TRBD1 as a possible D gene (6 bases). V shed 6 bases and J shed 6 bases, with 17 bases lying between them. Germline loops: CDR1 LGHDT, CDR2 YNNKEL (reference sequence). CDR3 length: 14 amino acids. The CDR3 region is CASRKQGEESEAFF. CDR3 coding DNA: TGTGCCAGCAGGAAACAGGGAGAGGAGTCTGAAGCTTTCTTT.

The chain uses TRBV28 and TRBJ1-4, with D possibly matching TRBD1 (5 bases). V was shortened by 11 bases and J by 8 bases, with 15 bases between the two germline ends. Germline CDR1 is MDHEN and CDR2 is SYDVKM. There are 12 residues in the CDR3. The CDR3: CAAGGEGEKLFF. CDR3 DNA sequence: TGTGCCGCTGGGGGGGAGGGGGAAAAACTGTTTTTT.

The genes are TRBV6-5 and TRBJ1-4; 7 bases line up with TRBD1. Germline CDR1 is MNHEY and CDR2 is SVGAGI. Trimming at V came to 5 bases and at J to 7 bases, leaving 7 bases not matched to a gene. This CDR3 comprises 14 residues. This CDR3 reads CASSQGGLGEKLFF. CDR3 nucleotide sequence: TGTGCCAGCAGTCAGGGGGGTTTGGGTGAAAAACTGTTTTTT.

This rearrangement joins TRBV28 to TRBJ2-2; 8 nucleotides align to TRBD1. The J segment lost 3 bases and the V segment lost 6 bases, leaving 6 bases of the junction unmatched. Germline-derived CDR1 and CDR2 are MDHEN and SYDVKM. The CDR3 length is 15 residues. This CDR3 is CASSMVDRDTGELFF. CDR3 in DNA: TGTGCCAGCAGCATGGTGGACAGGGACACCGGGGAGCTGTTTTTT.

The table lists this clone with a count of one. This chain joins TRBV11-3 and TRBJ2-4; D may correspond to TRBD1 or TRBD2 (6 bases each). The V gene's germline CDR1 is SGHNT and CDR2 YENEEA. The CDR3 loop spans 15 amino acids. Trimming cost V 5 bases and J 2 bases, with 13 bases left between them. As DNA, the CDR3 is TGTGCCAGCAGCCCGGGGGCGGGAACCAAAAACATTCAGTACTTC. It specifies CASSPGAGTKNIQYF.